This T cell receptor (beta chain) was captured by sequencing in a study of blood T cell repertoires in COVID-19. About the study: Samples of COVID-19 (acute and convalescent) were obtained from the United States, Italy and Spain. The analysed material was cDNA or gDNA that came from T cells, B-cell-depleted T cells, or PBMCs.

Original handling: Amplification from reference gene primers served as the basis for estimated nucleated cell counts. The table came from immunoSEQ multiplex PCR; TCRdb's copy has only in-frame clones and leaves some out. The DNA gave D and trimming, while V, J and clone size come from that table. The sample includes over 250,000 clones, approximately 89% of them seen just once. Germline trimming cut 4 bases from V and 6 bases from J; bases unmatched to any gene: 11. This CDR3 is built from 16 residues. CDR1 is SGHTA, CDR2 FQGTGA, per germline. The sample was peripheral blood. The sequence derives from a woman aged 45-60 years with acute or convalescent COVID-19. V is TRBV7-3 and J is TRBJ2-3, with 9 positions matching TRBD2. The CDR3, as DNA: TGTGCCAGCAGCTCGCTAGCGGGAACCCGCAGGGATACGCAGTATTTT. It specifies CASSSLAGTRRDTQYF.